This entry lists 20 T cell receptor beta chains sequenced from one sample in a study of blood T cell repertoires in COVID-19. Only in-frame clones appear in the TCRdb table, and some are missing; sequencing was by immunoSEQ multiplex PCR. The sample has under 250,000 clones; roughly 85% are singletons. Sequences were obtained from PBMCs or T cells enriched from blood (not recorded which). The receptors originated from a woman aged 50 to 60 with acute COVID-19.

This clone was recorded only once. The V and J genes are TRBV5-1 and TRBJ2-7; possibly TRBD1 for D (5 bases). V was pared by 1 base and J by 7 bases, with 12 bases between. This CDR3 has 13 amino acids. From germline, CDR1 is SGHRS and CDR2 YFSETQ. DNA of the CDR3: TGCGCCAGCAGCTTGTCGGCAGGGTGGGAGCAGTACTTC. Its translation: CASSLSAGWEQYF.

V usage is TRBV2 and J usage is TRBJ1-1, with D perhaps matching TRBD1 (5 bases). This CDR3 comprises 15 residues. CDR1 SNHLY and CDR2 FYNNEI come from the germline V gene. V was trimmed by 1 base and J by 11 bases, leaving 20 bases between them. CDR3 amino acids: CASSEVSVKVGAAFF. Here the CDR3 DNA reads TGTGCCAGCAGTGAAGTCAGTGTGAAGGTAGGGGCGGCTTTCTTT. The full variable domain, with the rest looked up from reference TRBV2 and TRBJ1-1, is EPEVTQTPSHQVTQMGQEVILRCVPISNHLYFYWYRQILGQKVEFLVSFYNNEISEKSEIFDDQFSVERPDGSNFTLKIRSTKLEDSAMYFCASSEVSVKVGAAFFGQGTRLTVV.

V gene TRBV7-2 combines with J gene TRBJ1-1; 10 positions agree with TRBD1. The J segment lost 7 bases and the V segment lost 3 bases, leaving 5 bases of the junction unmatched. The CDR3 has 14 residues. Germline V gene data show CDR1 as SGHTA and CDR2 as FQGNSA. The CDR3 DNA reads TGTGCCAGCAGCTTCGGACAGGGGGGAAATGAAGCTTTCTTT. Its protein is CASSFGQGGNEAFF. Drawing the rest from reference TRBV7-2 and TRBJ1-1, the complete variable domain is GAGVSQSPSNKVTEKGKDVELRCDPISGHTALYWYRQSLGQGLEFLIYFQGNSAPDKSGLPSDRFSAERTGGSVSTLTIQRTQQEDSAVYLCASSFGQGGNEAFFGQGTRLTVV.

In DNA form, the CDR3 reads TGCAGTGCTAGACGGGTAGGCTACACCTTC. As protein: CSARRVGYTF. The V and J genes are TRBV20-1 and TRBJ1-2; no reliable D call. V shed 2 bases and J shed 8 bases, with 6 bases lying between them. This CDR3 has 10 residues. Germline V gives CDR1 DFQATT, CDR2 SNEGSKA (reference sequence).

This chain joins TRBV7-8 and TRBJ1-5; TRBD1 is a possible D gene (5 bases). V lost 1 base and J 4 bases, leaving 11 bases between the germline ends. The CDR3 is 15 amino acids. The germline CDR1 and CDR2 sequences are SGHVS and FQNEAQ. CDR3 in DNA: TGTGCCAGCAGCTTAGAAGACAGACAGAATCAGCCCCAGCATTTT. Amino acid sequence: CASSLEDRQNQPQHF.

The rearrangement links TRBV6-2 or TRBV6-3 to TRBJ1-4; 7 bases are shared with TRBD1. V shed 4 bases, J shed 5 bases, and the junction held 13 bases outside the gene matches. Germline assignment: CDR1 MNHEY and CDR2 SVGEGT. The length of the CDR3 is 17 residues. The CDR3 loop reads CASSSAPGTVHNEKLFF. In DNA form, the CDR3 reads TGTGCCAGCAGTTCAGCTCCCGGGACAGTCCACAATGAAAAACTGTTTTTT.

This clone was seen a few times. The chain has TRBV4-3 and TRBJ2-1; a weak D match, TRBD2 (6 bases). In germline, CDR1 is LGHNA, CDR2 YSLEER. V lost 4 bases, J lost 6 bases, and 16 bases lay in between. CDR3 size: 15 residues. The CDR3 sequence is CASSPTEGLPNEQFF. DNA of the CDR3: TGCGCCAGCAGCCCGACGGAGGGGTTACCCAATGAGCAGTTCTTC.

This rearrangement joins TRBV5-1 to TRBJ2-3, with a tentative D call TRBD2 (6 bases). The germline gives CDR1 SGHRS, CDR2 YFSETQ. V lost 8 bases, J lost 1 base, and 14 bases lay in between. The CDR3 runs to 14 residues. CDR3 protein: CASRLERGTDTQYF. The CDR3 DNA follows: TGCGCCAGTAGACTAGAACGGGGCACAGATACGCAGTATTTT.

The rearrangement links TRBV4-1 to TRBJ2-7; D perhaps matches TRBD2 (5 bases). The germline V gene encodes CDR1 MGHRA and CDR2 YSYEKL. The CDR3 spans 13 residues. Trimming left V 4 bases short and J 3 bases short, with 10 bases between. The CDR3 reads CASSLRTGYEQYF. The CDR3 DNA sequence: TGCGCCAGCAGCCTACGGACTGGCTACGAGCAGTACTTC.

V gene TRBV30 combines with J gene TRBJ2-7; 9 bases map to TRBD1. Looked up from germline, CDR1 is GTSNPN and CDR2 is SVGIG (reference sequence). Trimming at V came to 5 bases and at J to 0 bases, leaving 2 bases not matched to a gene. CDR3 length equals 13 residues. DNA of the CDR3: TGTGCCTGGGGGACAGGGACCTCCTACGAGCAGTACTTC. This gives the protein CAWGTGTSYEQYF.

This sequence joins TRBV18 and TRBJ2-5, with unresolved D. The CDR3 runs 13 residues. V lost 3 bases, J lost 5 bases, and 10 bases lay in between. Germline assignment: CDR1 KGHSH and CDR2 LQKENI. The CDR3 sequence is CASSPGERETQYF. The CDR3 DNA reads as TGTGCCAGCTCACCTGGAGAGAGGGAGACCCAGTACTTC.

V and J are TRBV5-1 and TRBJ1-2; 8 nucleotides align to TRBD1. The V segment lost 4 bases and the J segment 1 base; nucleotides outside the gene matches: 9. The CDR3 extends over 16 amino acids. Germline V CDR1 and CDR2: SGHRS, YFSETQ. DNA of the CDR3: TGCGCCAGCAGCATACGGACAGGGAGGGATAACTATGGCTACACCTTC. Protein sequence: CASSIRTGRDNYGYTF.

This CDR3 reads CASTQGGSGNTIYF. In DNA, the CDR3 is TGTGCCAGCACCCAGGGGGGATCTGGAAACACCATATATTTT. J is TRBJ1-3 and V is TRBV6-5, with 7 bases aligning to TRBD1. Per germline, CDR1 MNHEY and CDR2 SVGAGI. CDR3 length: 14 residues. The ends lost 7 bases at V and 1 base at J; junction bases unmatched: 4.

This clone was found once. The rearrangement uses TRBV20-1 and TRBJ2-6, with TRBD1 matching over 7 bases. This CDR3 region has 16 residues. V shed 3 bases, J shed 2 bases, and the junction held 7 bases outside the gene matches. CDR1 and CDR2 (germline): DFQATT, SNEGSKA (reference sequence). CDR3 loop: CSASDRVSTGANVLTF. The DNA for the CDR3 is TGCAGTGCTAGTGACAGGGTTAGCACTGGGGCCAACGTCCTGACTTTC.

This chain connects TRBV4-1 to TRBJ2-7; TRBD2 agrees at 14 bases. Looked up from germline, CDR1 is MGHRA and CDR2 is YSYEKL. V lost 5 bases, J lost 2 bases, and 11 bases stayed unmatched. The CDR3 extends over 18 amino acids. CDR3 sequence: CASSEGTSGGPLPYEQYF. The CDR3 region has the DNA TGCGCCAGCAGCGAAGGGACTAGCGGGGGCCCCCTCCCCTACGAGCAGTACTTC.

The rearrangement joins TRBV18 to TRBJ1-1; D unresolved. The CDR3 covers 12 residues. V lost 3 bases and J lost 6, with 8 bases in between. The V gene's germline CDR1 is KGHSH and CDR2 LQKENI. The CDR3 sequence is CASSPREAEAFF. The CDR3 nucleotides read TGTGCCAGCTCACCGAGGGAGGCTGAAGCTTTCTTT.

This clone was recorded once. The chain links TRBV30 to TRBJ2-3, with D hard to call. V lost 1 base to trimming and J lost 5 bases, with 10 bases between them. The CDR3 is made up of 13 amino acids. Germline-derived CDR1 and CDR2 are GTSNPN and SVGIG (reference sequence). Written as DNA, the CDR3 is TGTGCCTGGAGTGCCCCAGTTCAAGATACGCAGTATTTT. Translation gives CAWSAPVQDTQYF. Full variable domain (outside the CDR3, taken from reference TRBV30 and TRBJ2-3): SQTIHQWPATLVQPVGSPLSLECTVEGTSNPNLYWYRQAAGRGLQLLFYSVGIGQISSEVPQNLSASRPQDRQFILSSKKLLLSDSGFYLCAWSAPVQDTQYFGPGTRLTVL.

The chain employs TRBV21-1 and TRBJ1-6; the DNA was not used to check the table's D call, TRBD1. TRBV21-1 is assigned pseudogene status. CDR3 size: 16 residues. CDR3 sequence reads: CASSKVAGTGNSPLHF. The CDR3 DNA follows: TGTGCCAGCAGCAAAGTCGCAGGGACAGGGAATTCACCCCTCCACTTT.

V and J are TRBV6-5 and TRBJ1-6; D not certain. CDR1 MNHEY and CDR2 SVGAGI come from the germline V gene. The V end was cut by 2 bases, the J end by 7 bases, with 15 bases between. The CDR3 totals 16 residues. CDR3 region: CASSYAQDYYNSPLHF. DNA of the CDR3: TGTGCCAGCAGTTACGCCCAAGACTACTACAATTCACCCCTCCACTTT.

The CDR3: CASSLGLTSGDTDTQYF. CDR3 bases: TGTGCCAGCAGCTTGGGCCTGACTAGCGGGGACACAGATACGCAGTATTTT. The chain recombines TRBV5-4 with TRBJ2-3, with 11 bases lining up with TRBD2. Trimming took 0 bases from V and 2 from J; bases not matched to a gene: 5. Germline CDR1 is SGHNT and CDR2 is YYREEE (reference sequence). The CDR3 is 17 residues long.